The 18 T cell receptor beta chains reported below all come from one sample, sequenced in a study of cytomegalovirus exposure and HLA in healthy donors. It was with 60 Vbeta and 13 Jbeta primers that the PCR ran. TCRdb keeps only in-frame clones here, not all; method: immunoSEQ multiplex PCR. The sample carries around 150,000 clones, around 70% recorded once. The sequenced sample was PBMCs. Receptor source: a man between 18 and 29 years old in good health and CMV-seropositive.

This clone was counted a single time. This rearrangement joins TRBV10-2 to TRBJ1-2, with D tentatively TRBD1 (6 bases). In germline, CDR1 is WSHSY, CDR2 SAAADI. Deletions cut 6 bases from V and 4 bases from J, with 12 bases between. The CDR3 sequence is 13 residues long. The CDR3 bases are TGCGCCAGCAGAGAACGGACAGCCTATGGCTACACCTTC. It yields the protein CASRERTAYGYTF.

The gene calls are TRBV9 and TRBJ2-1, with D possibly matching TRBD2 (6 bases). Germline V gene data show CDR1 as SGDLS and CDR2 as YYNGEE. The CDR3 covers 14 residues. The ends were cut back, 3 bases at V and 9 bases at J, with 16 bases in the middle. As DNA, the CDR3 is TGTGCCAGCAGCGCGCGGGGCCTGGGTGCTGAGCAGTTCTTC. It yields the protein CASSARGLGAEQFF. Looking up the rest from reference TRBV9 and TRBJ2-1 gives the full variable domain: DSGVTQTPKHLITATGQRVTLRCSPRSGDLSVYWYQQSLDQGLQFLIQYYNGEERAKGNILERFSAQQFPDLHSELNLSSLELGDSALYFCASSARGLGAEQFFGPGTRLTVL.

The rearrangement joins TRBV19 to TRBJ1-4; tentative D call: TRBD1 (5 bases). This CDR3 region has 15 residues. V lost 5 bases, J lost 4 bases, and 14 bases lay in between. CDR1 LNHDA and CDR2 SQIVND come from the germline V gene (reference sequence). The CDR3 here is CASSYGRTNNEKLFF. CDR3 sequence (DNA): TGTGCCAGTAGTTATGGTCGGACAAATAATGAAAAACTGTTTTTT.

The rearrangement joins TRBV5-1 to TRBJ2-2; D is uncertain. Trimming left V 4 bases short and J 2 bases short, with 12 bases between. This CDR3 contains 15 residues. Germline V CDR1 and CDR2: SGHRS, YFSETQ. The CDR3 region has the DNA TGCGCCAGCAGCCGTAGATCCCCCAACACCGGGGAGCTGTTTTTT. This translates into CASSRRSPNTGELFF.

Points on this clone: At the DNA level, this CDR3 is encoded by other sequences in the same sample as well. The chain's CDR3 is CASRTGAGNTEAFF. In nucleotides, the CDR3 is TGTGCCAGTAGGACAGGGGCGGGCAACACTGAAGCTTTCTTT. J is TRBJ1-1 and V is TRBV19, with TRBD1 identical over 8 bases. Germline V gene sequence: CDR1 LNHDA, CDR2 SQIVND (reference sequence). The CDR3 has 14 amino acids. The ends lost 6 bases at V and 2 bases at J; junction bases unmatched: 5.

This chain uses TRBV20-1 with TRBJ1-1; D not certain. The CDR3 spans 11 residues. The V gene's germline CDR1 is DFQATT and CDR2 SNEGSKA (reference sequence). Trimming took off 2 bases at V and 6 bases at J, with 7 bases between the two ends. The CDR3 nucleotides are TGCAGTGCTAGACGGGAACCTGAAGCTTTCTTT. Its translation: CSARREPEAFF.

The chain employs TRBV27 and TRBJ2-5, with D possibly being TRBD2 (6 bases). Germline V lookup: CDR1 MNHEY, CDR2 SMNVEV (reference sequence). This CDR3 spans 15 amino acids. V was cut by 3 bases and J by 5 bases, with 16 bases left in between. The CDR3 sequence is CASSFGGRARETQYF. The CDR3 DNA reads TGTGCCAGCAGTTTCGGAGGGCGAGCCAGGGAGACCCAGTACTTC.

The chain uses TRBV4-2 and TRBJ2-3; TRBD2 aligns across 7 bases. The CDR3 extends over 15 amino acids. Germline V gene data show CDR1 as LGHNA and CDR2 as YNFKEQ. Trimming removed 0 bases from V and 8 bases from J; junction bases left unmatched: 8. The CDR3 sequence is CASSQEGLAEGTQYF. As DNA, the CDR3 is TGTGCCAGCAGCCAAGAAGGCCTAGCGGAGGGTACGCAGTATTTT.

This chain uses TRBV15 with TRBJ2-1, with D perhaps TRBD2 (5 bases). CDR1 and CDR2 (germline): LNHNV, YYDKDF (reference sequence). The CDR3 contains 15 residues. Trimming left V 1 base short and J 4 bases short, with 11 bases between. Here the CDR3 DNA reads TGTGCCACCAGCAGAGCGGGGTCGCGATACAATGAGCAGTTCTTC. Translating gives CATSRAGSRYNEQFF.

The rearrangement links TRBV5-1 to TRBJ2-5; 10 nucleotides agree with TRBD1. CDR3 length: 14 amino acids. Trimming cost V 2 bases and J 5 bases; bases outside gene matches: 3. Germline V lookup: CDR1 SGHRS, CDR2 YFSETQ. CDR3 nucleotide sequence: TGCGCCAGCAGCTTACCGGGACAGGGGGAGACCCAGTACTTC. Translating it yields CASSLPGQGETQYF. Filled out from reference TRBV5-1 and TRBJ2-5, the complete variable domain reads KAGVTQTPRYLIKTRGQQVTLSCSPISGHRSVSWYQQTPGQGLQFLFEYFSETQRNKGNFPGRFSGRQFSNSRSEMNVSTLELGDSALYLCASSLPGQGETQYFGPGTRLLVL.

This clone has just a few counts. The chain links TRBV5-1 to TRBJ2-5, with 10 bases lining up with TRBD2. In germline, CDR1 is SGHRS, CDR2 YFSETQ. CDR3 length: 14 amino acids. V trimming: 4 bases; J trimming: 4 bases; junction bases outside the gene matches: 4. Written as DNA, the CDR3 is TGCGCCAGCAGCGCCTCTAGCGGGGGAGAGACCCAGTACTTC. This encodes CASSASSGGETQYF.

This clone was seen a handful of times. This CDR3 is CASSLYYNEQFF. The CDR3 DNA reads as TGTGCCAGCAGCTTATACTACAATGAGCAGTTCTTC. This sequence joins TRBV7-6 and TRBJ2-1; D remains ambiguous. The length of the CDR3 is 12 residues. The V and J ends lost 2 bases and 3 bases respectively, with 2 bases between them. Germline CDR1 and CDR2: SGHVS and FNYEAQ.

The chain is built from TRBV6-5 and TRBJ2-2, with D maybe TRBD1 (7 bases). Per germline, CDR1 MNHEY and CDR2 SVGAGI. The CDR3 sequence is 16 residues long. Trimming took 0 bases from V and 6 from J, leaving 14 bases between them. CDR3 in amino acids: CASSYSWSGGPGELFF. CDR3 DNA sequence: TGTGCCAGCAGTTACTCCTGGTCAGGGGGGCCCGGGGAGCTGTTTTTT.

CDR3 sequence reads: CASSRPSTGVVNTEAFF. CDR3 DNA: TGTGCCAGTAGCCGGCCCTCCACGGGAGTCGTGAACACTGAAGCTTTCTTT. This sequence joins TRBV19 and TRBJ1-1; no clear D gene. V was pared by 6 bases and J by 0 bases, with 20 bases between. Germline V gene sequence: CDR1 LNHDA, CDR2 SQIVND (reference sequence). The CDR3 is made up of 17 amino acids. Supplemented by reference TRBV19 and TRBJ1-1, the full variable domain reads DGGITQSPKYLFRKEGQNVTLSCEQNLNHDAMYWYRQDPGQGLRLIYYSQIVNDFQKGDIAEGYSVSREKKESFPLTVTSAQKNPTAFYLCASSRPSTGVVNTEAFFGQGTRLTVV.

The chain employs TRBV19 and TRBJ1-1; D unclear. Germline V lookup: CDR1 LNHDA, CDR2 SQIVND (reference sequence). V lost 4 bases to trimming and J lost 3 bases, with 21 bases between them. The CDR3 runs to 17 residues. The CDR3 DNA is TGTGCCAGTAGTAACCCGGGATGGAGGTTTAGGGACACTGAAGCTTTCTTT. Its protein is CASSNPGWRFRDTEAFF.

The chain uses TRBV6-1 and TRBJ2-3, with TRBD1 matching 7 bases. The germline V gene encodes CDR1 MNHNS and CDR2 SASEGT. The CDR3 is 15 amino acids. V shed 5 bases and J 6 bases; nucleotides not matched to a gene: 11. CDR3 nucleotide sequence: TGTGCCAGCAGTCCTACAGGGGTAAAAGGGGATACGCAGTATTTT. Its translation is CASSPTGVKGDTQYF.

This clone was seen a handful of times. V is TRBV27 and J is TRBJ2-1; TRBD2 matches 11 bases. The germline V gene has CDR1 MNHEY and CDR2 SMNVEV (reference sequence). V was clipped by 1 base and J by 6 bases; unmatched bases: 8. The CDR3 extends over 17 amino acids. The CDR3 here is CASSLFLAGGISNEQFF. The CDR3 nucleotides are TGTGCCAGCAGTTTATTCCTAGCGGGAGGAATTTCCAATGAGCAGTTCTTC.

The chain recombines TRBV9 with TRBJ1-1; 7 bases align to TRBD1. The CDR3 is 18 residues long. J was trimmed by 3 bases and V by 3 bases; bases with no gene match: 17. Looked up from germline, CDR1 is SGDLS and CDR2 is YYNGEE. CDR3 bases: TGTGCCAGCAGCGCTCAGACAGGGTTTGGGTTGGCGGACACTGAAGCTTTCTTT. Its protein is CASSAQTGFGLADTEAFF.